This T cell receptor (beta chain) was sequenced during a study of CD8 T cells in ankylosing spondylitis (dated by TCRdb to about 2017). About the study as a whole: The study set out to find disease-linked TCR variants by profiling T cell receptor beta repertoires in ankylosing spondylitis patients and healthy donors. The full study cohort comprised 25 ankylosing spondylitis patients and some 110 healthy donors. Peripheral blood was sampled, and synovial fluid was additionally collected from ankylosing spondylitis patients. What the authors observed across the whole study: Some motif variants had previously been reported in the synovial fluid and blood of reactive arthritis patients, which suggests shared mechanisms of disease initiation. Significant enrichment of the disease-linked clones was reported in matched synovial fluid samples from ankylosing spondylitis patients. A CD8+ phenotype was shown by the disease-linked clones, which were found at relatively low frequencies in peripheral blood. Blood from ankylosing spondylitis patients appeared to be characterized by a TCR beta motif composed of about eight highly homologous amino acid variants.

The reads were generated on an Illumina HiSeq 2500. Quantitative 5'-RACE with molecular barcodes was used to prepare TCR beta libraries. Processing in the source paper ran as follows. Disease-linked TCR variants were identified with a new computational method built on a probabilistic model of VDJ rearrangement. TCRdb trimmed public reads at Q25 via fastp, called clones via MiXCR and kept in-frame beta chains. Each entry merges the rows of one CDR3 protein and shows their most common DNA and genes. For this entry, the V and J calls and clone size follow TCRdb and not the study's own pipeline. In this sample the table shows roughly 470,000 distinct CDR3 sequences, more than 25% of which occur a single time. The ten largest clones capture 0.89% of the sample. Regarding this clonotype: There is no known antigen for this receptor. The input lacks base qualities; no much larger clone sits a single base away.

Between the V and J ends, shortened by 7 bases and 5 bases respectively, the junction contains 24 bases. The CDR3, cysteine through phenylalanine, is 16 amino acids long. CDR3 DNA is the only sequence kept; it has 48 bases, read in frame from the first base. For CDR1 and CDR2, the germline V gene (reference sequence) lists DFQATT and SNEGSKA. The receptor was isolated from a male donor with ankylosing spondylitis. The sequenced sample was blood, either unsorted or a sorted T cell fraction (not recorded which). Recombination linked TRBV20-1 to TRBJ2-1, with TRBD2 perhaps the D gene, on 6 matching bases. The sequenced DNA is TGCAGTGGAATTGGGTTCCGACTAGAAACTAACAATGAGCAGTTCTTC. Translated, this is CSGIGFRLETNNEQFF.